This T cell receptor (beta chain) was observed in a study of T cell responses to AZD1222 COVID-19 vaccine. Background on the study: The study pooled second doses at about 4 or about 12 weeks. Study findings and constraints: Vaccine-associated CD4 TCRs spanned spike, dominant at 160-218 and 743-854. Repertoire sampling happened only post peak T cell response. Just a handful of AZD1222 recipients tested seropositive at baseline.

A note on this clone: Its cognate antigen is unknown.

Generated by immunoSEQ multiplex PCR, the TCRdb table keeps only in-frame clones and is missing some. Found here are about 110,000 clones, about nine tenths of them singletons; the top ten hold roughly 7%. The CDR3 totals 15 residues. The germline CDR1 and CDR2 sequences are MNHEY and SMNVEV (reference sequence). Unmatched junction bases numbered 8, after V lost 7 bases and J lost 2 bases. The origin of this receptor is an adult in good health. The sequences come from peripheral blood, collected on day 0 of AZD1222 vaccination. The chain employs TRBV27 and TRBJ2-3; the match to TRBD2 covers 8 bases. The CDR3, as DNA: TGTGCCAGCACGAGACTAGCGTCCCCCACAGATACGCAGTATTTT. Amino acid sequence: CASTRLASPTDTQYF.